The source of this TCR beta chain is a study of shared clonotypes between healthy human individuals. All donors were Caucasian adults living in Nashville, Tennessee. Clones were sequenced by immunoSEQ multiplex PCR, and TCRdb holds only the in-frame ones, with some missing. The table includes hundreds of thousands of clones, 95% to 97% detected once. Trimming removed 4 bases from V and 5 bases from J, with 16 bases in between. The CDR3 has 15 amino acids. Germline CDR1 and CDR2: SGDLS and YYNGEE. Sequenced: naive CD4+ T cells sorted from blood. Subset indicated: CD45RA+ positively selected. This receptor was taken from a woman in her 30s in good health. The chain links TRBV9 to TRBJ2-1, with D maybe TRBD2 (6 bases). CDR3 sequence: CASSPLIAVNNEQFF. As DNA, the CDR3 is TGTGCCAGCAGCCCACTAATAGCGGTTAACAATGAGCAGTTCTTC.